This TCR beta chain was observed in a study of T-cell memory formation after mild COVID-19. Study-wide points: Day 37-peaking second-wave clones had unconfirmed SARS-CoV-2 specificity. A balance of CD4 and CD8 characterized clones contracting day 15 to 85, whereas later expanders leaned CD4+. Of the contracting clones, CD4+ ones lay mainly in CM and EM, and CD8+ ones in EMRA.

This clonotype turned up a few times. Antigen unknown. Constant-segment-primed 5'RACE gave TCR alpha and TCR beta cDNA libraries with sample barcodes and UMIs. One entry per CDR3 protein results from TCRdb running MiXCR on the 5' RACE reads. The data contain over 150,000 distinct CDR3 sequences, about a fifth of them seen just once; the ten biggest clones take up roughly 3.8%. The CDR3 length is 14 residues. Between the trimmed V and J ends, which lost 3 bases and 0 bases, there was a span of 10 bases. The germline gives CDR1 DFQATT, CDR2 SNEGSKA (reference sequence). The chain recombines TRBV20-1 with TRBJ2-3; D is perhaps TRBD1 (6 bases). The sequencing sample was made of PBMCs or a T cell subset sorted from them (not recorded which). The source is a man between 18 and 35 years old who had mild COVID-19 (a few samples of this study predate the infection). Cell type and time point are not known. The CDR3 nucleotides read TGCAGTGCTAGTGCAGGGGCTAGCACAGATACGCAGTATTTT. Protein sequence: CSASAGASTDTQYF.